The 16 T cell receptor beta chains presented below share a single source sample, sequenced in a study of cytomegalovirus exposure and HLA in healthy donors. In the PCR, 60 Vbeta and 13 Jbeta primers were used. The data were produced by immunoSEQ multiplex PCR, yet TCRdb's version contains in-frame clones alone and is incomplete. This table has roughly 180,000 clones, roughly four fifths appearing once. The sample comprised PBMCs. These TCRs come from a man between 18 and 35 years old in good health and CMV-seronegative.

V usage is TRBV10-3 and J usage is TRBJ1-5, with a tentative D call TRBD1 (6 bases). This CDR3 has 15 amino acids. V lost 6 bases to trimming and J lost 5 bases, with 17 bases between them. From germline, CDR1 is ENHRY and CDR2 SYGVKD. As DNA, the CDR3 is TGTGCCATCAGACCCGAAGGGGGGGCGGATCAGCCCCAGCATTTT. This translates into CAIRPEGGADQPQHF.

The chain recombines TRBV28 with TRBJ1-2; D ambiguous. This CDR3 is 14 amino acids long. Trimming removed 1 base from V and 2 bases from J, with 8 bases in between. Germline V gives CDR1 MDHEN, CDR2 SYDVKM. The CDR3 sequence is CASSLFRENYGYTF. CDR3 nucleotide sequence: TGTGCCAGCAGTTTATTCCGGGAAAACTATGGCTACACCTTC.

In its sample, this clone was seen once. The V call is TRBV6-5, the J call TRBJ1-5, with TRBD1 identical over 8 bases. J lost 9 bases, V lost 5 bases, and 9 bases had no gene match. The CDR3 totals 14 residues. Per germline, CDR1 MNHEY and CDR2 SVGAGI. The CDR3 spells CASSVGGQGGPQHF. CDR3 bases: TGTGCCAGCAGTGTGGGAGGACAGGGAGGGCCCCAGCATTTT.

The chain employs TRBV30 and TRBJ2-1; perhaps TRBD2 as D (6 bases). V was shortened by 6 bases and J by 4 bases, with 13 bases between the two germline ends. In germline, CDR1 is GTSNPN, CDR2 SVGIG (reference sequence). The CDR3 loop spans 13 amino acids. CDR3 in amino acids: CACMYRGYNEQFF. The CDR3 coding sequence is TGTGCCTGTATGTATCGGGGGTACAATGAGCAGTTCTTC.

The chain combines TRBV5-4 with TRBJ2-1; possible D gene TRBD2, 7 bases. CDR3 length: 18 amino acids. Germline V gives CDR1 SGHNT, CDR2 YYREEE (reference sequence). Trimming shortened V by 0 bases and J by 3 bases, and 19 bases separated the two germline ends. The CDR3 sequence: CASSLAGAVVAGYNEQFF. The CDR3 DNA reads TGTGCCAGCAGCTTGGCAGGGGCCGTGGTAGCGGGCTACAATGAGCAGTTCTTC. Based on the CDR3 plus reference TRBV5-4 and TRBJ2-1, the full variable domain is ETGVTQSPTHLIKTRGQQVTLRCSSQSGHNTVSWYQQALGQGPQFIFQYYREEENGRGNFPPRFSGLQFPNYSSELNVNALELDDSALYLCASSLAGAVVAGYNEQFFGPGTRLTVL.

The chain combines TRBV2 with TRBJ2-7; TRBD2 matches 7 bases. The CDR3 covers 14 residues. Germline assignment: CDR1 SNHLY and CDR2 FYNNEI. J was trimmed by 0 bases and V by 10 bases; bases with no gene match: 9. In DNA form, the CDR3 reads TGTGCCATTACGGGACTACGGAGCTCCTACGAGCAGTACTTC. This gives the protein CAITGLRSSYEQYF.

The chain couples TRBV2 to TRBJ2-7; TRBD1 is a possible D gene (5 bases). Trimming took 3 bases from V and 0 from J, leaving 12 bases between them. CDR3 length equals 15 residues. Germline CDR1 SNHLY, CDR2 FYNNEI. CDR3 coding DNA: TGTGCCAGCAGTGATACGCAGGGAAACTCCTACGAGCAGTACTTC. Translated: CASSDTQGNSYEQYF.

V usage is TRBV7-9 and J usage is TRBJ2-3; 10 bases match TRBD2. V gave up 5 bases and J gave up 3 bases; unmatched junction bases: 8. Germline CDR1 is SEHNR and CDR2 is FQNEAQ (reference sequence). The CDR3 totals 16 residues. This CDR3 reads CASSPVGSGRTDTQYF. The CDR3 DNA reads as TGTGCCAGCAGCCCTGTGGGTAGCGGGAGGACAGATACGCAGTATTTT.

This chain links TRBV6-5 with TRBJ1-3; D is unclear. Trimming took off 7 bases at V and 4 bases at J, with 5 bases between the two ends. Germline values: CDR1 MNHEY, CDR2 SVGAGI. The CDR3 consists of 11 residues. The CDR3 DNA is TGTGCCAGCACCTCGGGAAACACCATATATTTT. Protein product: CASTSGNTIYF.

The chain joins TRBV29-1 to TRBJ2-2; 13 nucleotides agree with TRBD2. V lost 3 bases to trimming and J lost 5 bases; unmatched junction nucleotides: 3. CDR1 and CDR2 from the germline V gene are SQVTM and ANQGSEA. This CDR3 is built from 15 residues. CDR3 protein: CSVEGLAGRTGELFF. CDR3 nucleotide sequence: TGCAGCGTTGAGGGACTAGCGGGGAGGACCGGGGAGCTGTTTTTT.

The chain recombines TRBV30 with TRBJ1-3; 9 nucleotides match TRBD1. The CDR3 has 14 residues. Germline V gene data show CDR1 as GTSNPN and CDR2 as SVGIG (reference sequence). The J segment lost 5 bases and the V segment lost 3 bases, leaving 5 bases of the junction unmatched. The CDR3 DNA reads TGTGCCTGGAGCCTACAGGGGGCCCGAAACACCATATATTTT. It codes for CAWSLQGARNTIYF.

V and J are TRBV5-1 and TRBJ1-2; D gene ambiguous. CDR3 length: 13 residues. CDR1 and CDR2 from the germline V gene are SGHRS and YFSETQ. The ends were cut back, 4 bases at V and 0 bases at J, with 7 bases in the middle. CDR3: CASSPHTNYGYTF. The CDR3 region has the DNA TGCGCCAGCAGCCCGCACACTAACTATGGCTACACCTTC.

A few counts support this clone. The V and J genes are TRBV5-1 and TRBJ1-1; the D gene is possibly TRBD1 (5 bases). Germline V CDR1 and CDR2: SGHRS, YFSETQ. The CDR3 totals 12 residues. Trimming shortened V by 2 bases and J by 7 bases, and 9 bases separated the two germline ends. This CDR3 reads CASSFDSFEAFF. The CDR3 nucleotides are TGCGCCAGCAGCTTCGACAGTTTTGAAGCTTTCTTT.

The rearrangement links TRBV7-8 to TRBJ2-1; D possibly corresponds to TRBD2 (5 bases). Trimming removed 2 bases from V and 2 bases from J, with 7 bases in between. The CDR3 sequence is 14 residues long. Germline loops: CDR1 SGHVS, CDR2 FQNEAQ. The CDR3 coding sequence is TGTGCCAGCAGCTTAAGCGGAACCTACAATGAGCAGTTCTTC. Protein: CASSLSGTYNEQFF.

The CDR3 DNA reads as TGTGCCAGTAGTCCTTCCGGGACAGGGGTCGTCGAGCCCCAGCATTTT. It specifies CASSPSGTGVVEPQHF. The gene calls are TRBV19 and TRBJ1-5; 10 nucleotides align to TRBD1. Germline loops: CDR1 LNHDA, CDR2 SQIVND (reference sequence). CDR3 length: 16 amino acids. Losses at the gene ends were 5 bases for V and 8 bases for J; bases not matched to a gene: 12.

In its sample, this clone was seen once. The junction differs from germline at one of its ends, possibly a read error. The chain uses TRBV4-1 and TRBJ1-1; 9 bases align to TRBD1. CDR3 size: 16 residues. Germline-derived CDR1 and CDR2 are MGHRA and YSYEKL. The CDR3 protein is CASSHPHDRGNTESFF. The DNA of the CDR3 is TGCGCCAGCAGCCACCCCCATGACAGGGGGAACACTGAATCTTTCTTT.